These 6 T cell receptor beta chains were all obtained from the same sample, sequenced in a study of control samples from healthy donors and cancer patients. The protocol was immunoSEQ multiplex PCR, while the TCRdb copy is restricted to in-frame clones and leaves out a portion. Of approximately 90,000 clones listed, roughly 83% were seen once; the top ten hold under 40%. Source material: PBMCs. These TCRs come from a man between 65 and 85 years old with lung cancer.

The chain joins TRBV7-9 to TRBJ1-3; D is uncertain. CDR1 is SEHNR, CDR2 FQNEAQ, per germline (reference sequence). The CDR3 runs 16 residues. Trimming shortened V by 0 bases and J by 2 bases, and 11 bases separated the two germline ends. The CDR3 is CASSLARTETGNTIYF. The CDR3 DNA reads TGTGCCAGCAGCTTAGCGCGTACAGAGACTGGAAACACCATATATTTT.

CDR3 DNA sequence: TGCGCCAGCAGCGACAGTGGAAGAGCTGGGAACACTGAAGCTTTCTTT. Encoded protein: CASSDSGRAGNTEAFF. The rearrangement links TRBV10-2 to TRBJ1-1; possible D gene TRBD1, 5 bases. Germline CDR1 WSHSY, CDR2 SAAADI. Trimming pared 6 bases from V and 1 base from J, leaving 18 bases between. This CDR3 has 16 residues.

V usage is TRBV19 and J usage is TRBJ2-3; the D call may be TRBD1 or TRBD2 (5 bases each). This CDR3 is built from 15 residues. Germline-derived CDR1 and CDR2 are LNHDA and SQIVND (reference sequence). The ends were cut back, 7 bases at V and 3 bases at J, with 17 bases in the middle. DNA for the CDR3: TGTGCCAGTATGACTCGGGGCGGCGCAACAGATACGCAGTATTTT. Translating it yields CASMTRGGATDTQYF. Complete variable domain (other parts from reference TRBV19 and TRBJ2-3): DGGITQSPKYLFRKEGQNVTLSCEQNLNHDAMYWYRQDPGQGLRLIYYSQIVNDFQKGDIAEGYSVSREKKESFPLTVTSAQKNPTAFYLCASMTRGGATDTQYFGPGTRLTVL.

The chain combines TRBV6-6 with TRBJ2-2; 7 bases map to TRBD1. The V gene end was trimmed by 6 bases and the J gene end by 1 base; junction bases not matched to a gene: 8. The CDR3 runs 16 residues. Germline lookup yields CDR1 MNHNY and CDR2 SVGAGI (reference sequence). The CDR3 here is CASSLTRGRNTGELFF. The CDR3 DNA reads TGTGCCAGCAGCCTAACGAGGGGGCGGAACACCGGGGAGCTGTTTTTT.

This clone has a handful of counts. The chain couples TRBV27 to TRBJ2-3; 7 nucleotides match TRBD1. CDR3 length: 16 amino acids. From germline, CDR1 is MNHEY and CDR2 SMNVEV (reference sequence). V lost 1 base and J lost 4; bases outside the gene matches: 8. The CDR3 DNA is TGTGCCAGCAGTTTATGGGGGACAGCCTACCCAGATACGCAGTATTTT. Protein sequence: CASSLWGTAYPDTQYF.

This clone was picked up one time. This sequence joins TRBV5-1 and TRBJ1-3, with TRBD1 identical over 7 bases. J gave up 0 bases and V 1 base, and 4 bases lay outside the gene matches. CDR1 SGHRS and CDR2 YFSETQ come from the germline V gene. This CDR3 comprises 16 residues. The CDR3 sequence: CASSLFSGGSGNTIYF. The CDR3 DNA reads TGCGCCAGCAGCTTGTTTTCAGGGGGCTCTGGAAACACCATATATTTT.